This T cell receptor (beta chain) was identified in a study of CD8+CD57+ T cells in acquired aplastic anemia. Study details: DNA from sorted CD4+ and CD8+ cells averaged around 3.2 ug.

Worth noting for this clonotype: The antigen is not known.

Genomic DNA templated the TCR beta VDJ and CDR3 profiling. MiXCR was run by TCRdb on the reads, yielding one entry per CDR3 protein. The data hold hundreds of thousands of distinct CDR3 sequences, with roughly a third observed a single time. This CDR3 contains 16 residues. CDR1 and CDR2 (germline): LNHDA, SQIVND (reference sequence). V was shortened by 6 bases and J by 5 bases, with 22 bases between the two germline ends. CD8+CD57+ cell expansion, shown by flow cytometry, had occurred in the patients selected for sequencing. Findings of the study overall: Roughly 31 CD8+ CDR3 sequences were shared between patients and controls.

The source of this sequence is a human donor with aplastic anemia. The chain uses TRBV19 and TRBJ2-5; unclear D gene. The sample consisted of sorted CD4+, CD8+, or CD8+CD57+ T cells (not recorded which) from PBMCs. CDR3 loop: CASSDPGGPAGETQYF. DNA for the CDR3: TGTGCCAGTAGCGACCCTGGTGGGCCCGCTGGGGAGACCCAGTACTTC.